Below, 30 T cell receptor beta chains from the same sample are listed, as sequenced in a study of shared clonotypes between healthy human individuals. Measured with immunoSEQ multiplex PCR; TCRdb has only the in-frame clones, and not every one. The sample shows about 2.4 million clones, approximately 93% of them seen only once. The sample consisted of naive CD4+ T cells from PBMCs. The subset here: CD45RA+ positively selected. The source of these receptors is a man aged 18 to 35 in good health. Some clones in this sample may be carry-over from other donors' samples.

The rearrangement joins TRBV9 to TRBJ2-1; tentatively, D is TRBD1 or TRBD2 (5 bases each). This CDR3 region has 16 residues. V lost 4 bases and J lost 7, with 21 bases in between. Germline V gene lookup returns CDR1 SGDLS and CDR2 YYNGEE. CDR3 protein: CASSFTELRGRNEQFF. The CDR3 nucleotides read TGTGCCAGCAGCTTCACCGAGCTGAGGGGTAGGAATGAGCAGTTCTTC.

The chain employs TRBV5-1 and TRBJ2-1; D could derive from TRBD1 or TRBD2 (5 bases each). The ends were cut back, 4 bases at V and 8 bases at J, with 16 bases in the middle. CDR3 size: 14 residues. CDR1 is SGHRS and CDR2 is YFSETQ in the germline V gene. CDR3 amino acids: CASSLRGAGDEQFF. In DNA, the CDR3 is TGCGCCAGCAGCCTGCGAGGGGCCGGCGATGAGCAGTTCTTC.

This clone was counted once. The chain is built from TRBV19 and TRBJ2-1; 8 nucleotides agree with TRBD2. The CDR3 extends over 15 amino acids. After removal of 3 bases from V and 6 bases from J, the junction contained 7 bases not matched to a gene. CDR1 is LNHDA and CDR2 is SQIVND in the germline V gene (reference sequence). This CDR3 reads CASSIGVAGTNEQFF. The CDR3 bases are TGTGCCAGTAGTATCGGGGTAGCGGGAACCAATGAGCAGTTCTTC.

As regards this clone: The same CDR3 arises from other DNA sequences in this sample as well. The chain links TRBV9 to TRBJ2-5; unclear D gene. The germline CDR1 and CDR2 sequences are SGDLS and YYNGEE. This CDR3 is 12 amino acids long. The germline V and J ends were trimmed by 3 bases and 5 bases, with 8 bases remaining between them. The CDR3 DNA is TGTGCCAGCAGCGCCCCCTCCGAGACCCAGTACTTC. Amino acids: CASSAPSETQYF.

Points on this clone: In the same sample, other DNA sequences code for this CDR3. The J gene is TRBJ2-2, the V gene TRBV18; D not certain. Germline V gives CDR1 KGHSH, CDR2 LQKENI. Deletions cut 6 bases from V and 5 bases from J, with 7 bases between. This CDR3 is built from 12 residues. CDR3 sequence (DNA): TGTGCCAGCTCGCGATTTACCGGGGAGCTGTTTTTT. Protein product: CASSRFTGELFF.

The J gene is TRBJ1-5, the V gene TRBV11-2, with D hard to call. Germline CDR1 reads SGHAT; CDR2 reads FQNNGV. The CDR3 totals 15 residues. The V gene lost 3 bases and the J gene lost 0 bases, with 9 bases spanning the gap. CDR3 sequence reads: CASSFGPDSNQPQHF. The CDR3 DNA follows: TGTGCCAGCAGCTTTGGTCCAGATAGCAATCAGCCCCAGCATTTT.

This chain links TRBV7-3 with TRBJ2-3; 7 bases agree with TRBD2. V lost 5 bases, J lost 2 bases, and 13 bases stayed unmatched. The CDR3 extends over 17 amino acids. Looked up from germline, CDR1 is SGHTA and CDR2 is FQGTGA. The CDR3 region is CASSPFTGTTYTDTQYF. In DNA, the CDR3 is TGTGCCAGCAGCCCCTTTACCGGGACTACTTACACAGATACGCAGTATTTT.

The V call is TRBV2, the J call TRBJ2-7; 8 nucleotides align to TRBD1. Trimming took 5 bases from V and 5 from J; bases not matched to a gene: 11. Germline-derived CDR1 and CDR2 are SNHLY and FYNNEI. The length of the CDR3 is 15 residues. CDR3 coding DNA: TGTGCCAGCAGTACGGCAGGGGGCGAAGGTAACGAGCAGTACTTC. Translated, it gives CASSTAGGEGNEQYF.

The chain has TRBV14 and TRBJ1-1, with D perhaps matching TRBD1 (5 bases). Germline V gene sequence: CDR1 SGHDN, CDR2 FVKESK. V lost 1 base and J lost 1, with 7 bases in between. This CDR3 is 14 amino acids long. Written as DNA, the CDR3 is TGTGCCAGCAGCCAAGTGAGGGGGAACACTGAAGCTTTCTTT. Its translation is CASSQVRGNTEAFF.

This chain joins TRBV4-1 and TRBJ2-1; 8 bases fit TRBD2. Germline loops: CDR1 MGHRA, CDR2 YSYEKL. CDR3 size: 14 residues. The V gene end was trimmed by 2 bases and the J gene end by 8 bases; junction bases not matched to a gene: 5. CDR3 sequence reads: CASSQTGTRDEQFF. The CDR3 nucleotides read TGCGCCAGCAGCCAAACCGGGACTAGAGATGAGCAGTTCTTC.

The V call is TRBV11-2, the J call TRBJ1-2; 10 positions match TRBD1. Per the germline V gene, CDR1 is SGHAT and CDR2 is FQNNGV. The CDR3 contains 18 residues. Trimming cost V 3 bases and J 6 bases; bases outside gene matches: 16. CDR3 sequence (DNA): TGTGCCAGCAGCTTTTTGGTGGCTCCGACAGGGGGCGGGAATGGCTACACCTTC. This codes for CASSFLVAPTGGGNGYTF. Together with reference TRBV11-2 and TRBJ1-2, the CDR3 gives the full variable domain: EAGVAQSPRYKIIEKRQSVAFWCNPISGHATLYWYQQILGQGPKLLIQFQNNGVVDDSQLPKDRFSAERLKGVDSTLKIQPAKLEDSAVYLCASSFLVAPTGGGNGYTFGSGTRLTVV.

The CDR3 coding sequence is TGCAGCGGTATCCGGCCTGGCTACGAGCAGTACTTC. Amino acid sequence: CSGIRPGYEQYF. The J gene is TRBJ2-7, the V gene TRBV29-1; D ambiguous. V was trimmed by 7 bases and J by 3 bases, leaving 13 bases between them. This CDR3 comprises 12 residues. Germline loops: CDR1 SQVTM, CDR2 ANQGSEA.

The rearrangement uses TRBV6-1 and TRBJ1-4, with TRBD1 as a possible D gene (6 bases). CDR1 is MNHNS, CDR2 SASEGT, per germline. Trimming removed 5 bases at V and 8 bases at J, with 12 bases between. The CDR3 sequence is 13 residues long. The CDR3 bases are TGTGCCAGCAGTAGTGGGGGGCAGGAAAAACTGTTTTTT. It translates to CASSSGGQEKLFF.

The chain couples TRBV30 to TRBJ1-4, with D uncertain. V was cut by 4 bases and J by 6 bases, with 12 bases left in between. This CDR3 region has 13 residues. CDR1 is GTSNPN and CDR2 is SVGIG in the germline V gene (reference sequence). CDR3 amino acids: CAWIPQKHEKLFF. The DNA for the CDR3 is TGTGCCTGGATCCCACAGAAGCATGAAAAACTGTTTTTT.

This CDR3 reads CASSLGGDPFDGYTF. CDR3 DNA sequence: TGCGCCAGCAGCTTGGGTGGGGACCCTTTTGATGGCTACACCTTC. The chain employs TRBV5-1 and TRBJ1-2; possible D gene TRBD1, 5 bases. The V gene's germline CDR1 is SGHRS and CDR2 YFSETQ. The CDR3 contains 15 residues. V lost 0 bases and J 6 bases, leaving 15 bases between the germline ends.

The J gene is TRBJ2-5, the V gene TRBV27, with 13 positions matching TRBD2. After removal of 5 bases from V and 2 bases from J, the junction contained 11 bases not matched to a gene. The CDR3 has 18 residues. CDR1 and CDR2 (germline): MNHEY, SMNVEV (reference sequence). The CDR3 region has the DNA TGTGCCAGCAGTCTAGGACTAGCGGGGGCCGGGACACAAGAGACCCAGTACTTC. Translation gives CASSLGLAGAGTQETQYF.

The V gene is TRBV18, the J gene TRBJ2-7; 13 nucleotides align to TRBD2. Germline V CDR1 and CDR2: KGHSH, LQKENI. V was clipped by 4 bases and J by 0 bases; unmatched bases: 6. CDR3 length: 17 amino acids. The CDR3 region is CASSRPGTSGISYEQYF. The CDR3 DNA is TGTGCCAGCTCACGACCCGGGACTAGCGGGATCTCCTACGAGCAGTACTTC.

The chain has TRBV9 and TRBJ2-1; D possibly corresponds to TRBD2 (6 bases). Germline lookup yields CDR1 SGDLS and CDR2 YYNGEE. The CDR3 loop spans 15 amino acids. V lost 0 bases to trimming and J lost 4 bases, with 11 bases between them. CDR3 coding DNA: TGTGCCAGCAGCGTAGTTAGCGGAAAATACAATGAGCAGTTCTTC. The encoded protein is CASSVVSGKYNEQFF.

This clone was seen once. The chain links TRBV19 to TRBJ2-6; 10 nucleotides align to TRBD2. Germline V gene data show CDR1 as LNHDA and CDR2 as SQIVND (reference sequence). This CDR3 comprises 20 residues. Losses at the gene ends were 3 bases for V and 1 base for J; bases not matched to a gene: 12. CDR3 nucleotide sequence: TGTGCCAGTAGTATGAAAGCGGGAGGGCTTGGGGTATCTGGGGCCAACGTCCTGACTTTC. Protein: CASSMKAGGLGVSGANVLTF.

This clone has just a few counts. This rearrangement joins TRBV4-3 to TRBJ2-2; D possibly corresponds to TRBD1 (6 bases). This CDR3 spans 16 amino acids. The germline gives CDR1 LGHNA, CDR2 YSLEER. Between the trimmed V and J ends, which lost 0 bases and 4 bases, there was a span of 12 bases. CDR3: CASSQDRGQSTGELFF. The CDR3 DNA is TGCGCCAGCAGCCAAGATCGAGGACAGTCCACCGGGGAGCTGTTTTTT.

The V gene is TRBV5-1, the J gene TRBJ1-6; D call uncertain. The V end lost 4 bases, the J end lost 14 bases, and 16 bases lay between the germline ends. CDR3 size: 13 residues. CDR1 and CDR2 from the germline V gene are SGHRS and YFSETQ. Written as DNA, the CDR3 is TGCGCCAGCAGCCCCGGGCCCTCGGGGACCCTCCACTTT. Its translation: CASSPGPSGTLHF. Looking up the rest from reference TRBV5-1 and TRBJ1-6 gives the full variable domain: KAGVTQTPRYLIKTRGQQVTLSCSPISGHRSVSWYQQTPGQGLQFLFEYFSETQRNKGNFPGRFSGRQFSNSRSEMNVSTLELGDSALYLCASSPGPSGTLHFGNGTRLTVT.

The V gene is TRBV28, the J gene TRBJ2-4; 7 bases are a match to TRBD1. V was pared by 6 bases and J by 3 bases, with 11 bases of the junction left unmatched. The CDR3 contains 16 residues. Germline V gene lookup returns CDR1 MDHEN and CDR2 SYDVKM. In DNA, the CDR3 is TGTGCCAGCAGCCCAACCCAGGGACAGCTCAAAAACATTCAGTACTTC. Translated, it gives CASSPTQGQLKNIQYF.

V usage is TRBV7-3 and J usage is TRBJ2-1; 13 bases are a match to TRBD2. The V gene's germline CDR1 is SGHTA and CDR2 FQGTGA. V gave up 0 bases and J gave up 4 bases; unmatched junction bases: 3. The CDR3 loop spans 17 amino acids. CDR3 coding DNA: TGTGCCAGCAGCTTAACCCCGGGACTAGCGGGGTACAATGAGCAGTTCTTC. It translates to CASSLTPGLAGYNEQFF.

This CDR3 reads CASSLRPLGTGEDTEAFF. The CDR3 DNA follows: TGTGCCAGCAGTTTACGGCCGTTGGGTACAGGGGAGGACACTGAAGCTTTCTTT. The rearrangement joins TRBV27 to TRBJ1-1; 7 bases line up with TRBD1. The ends lost 2 bases at V and 3 bases at J; junction bases unmatched: 15. The CDR3 spans 18 residues. CDR1 and CDR2 from the germline V gene are MNHEY and SMNVEV (reference sequence).

The chain recombines TRBV14 with TRBJ2-1, with TRBD2 identical over 15 bases. The V gene's germline CDR1 is SGHDN and CDR2 FVKESK. The length of the CDR3 is 17 residues. Losses at the gene ends were 4 bases for V and 6 bases for J; bases not matched to a gene: 7. CDR3 amino acids: CASSPVPGLAGGNEQFF. The CDR3 region has the DNA TGTGCCAGCAGCCCAGTTCCGGGACTAGCGGGAGGCAATGAGCAGTTCTTC.

The chain employs TRBV5-1 and TRBJ2-5, with D hard to call. CDR3 length equals 14 residues. Germline-derived CDR1 and CDR2 are SGHRS and YFSETQ. Trimming removed 2 bases from V and 4 bases from J, with 12 bases in between. The CDR3 sequence is CASSFGPALETQYF. In DNA, the CDR3 is TGCGCCAGCAGCTTCGGGCCGGCTTTAGAGACCCAGTACTTC.

The V and J genes are TRBV2 and TRBJ2-2; D not certain. The germline V gene has CDR1 SNHLY and CDR2 FYNNEI. The V end lost 6 bases, the J end lost 6 bases, and 14 bases lay between the germline ends. This CDR3 spans 14 amino acids. Here the CDR3 reads CASSVGSRAGELFF. CDR3 DNA: TGTGCCAGCAGCGTCGGGTCCCGAGCCGGGGAGCTGTTTTTT.

The V call is TRBV15, the J call TRBJ2-1; 7 nucleotides agree with TRBD1. Per the germline V gene, CDR1 is LNHNV and CDR2 is YYDKDF (reference sequence). The CDR3 runs 14 residues. The junction had 2 bases not matched to a gene; V was cut back by 6 bases and J by 0 bases. CDR3 in DNA: TGTGCCACCAGGGGACAGAACTCCTACAATGAGCAGTTCTTC. This encodes CATRGQNSYNEQFF. The full variable domain, in which reference TRBV15 and TRBJ2-1 provide the parts outside the CDR3, is DAMVIQNPRYQVTQFGKPVTLSCSQTLNHNVMYWYQQKSSQAPKLLFHYYDKDFNNEADTPDNFQSRRPNTSFCFLDIRSPGLGDTAMYLCATRGQNSYNEQFFGPGTRLTVL.

V usage is TRBV7-2 and J usage is TRBJ2-7, with D maybe TRBD1 (5 bases). Trimming left V 2 bases short and J 3 bases short, with 8 bases between. Germline V gene data show CDR1 as SGHTA and CDR2 as FQGNSA. The CDR3 has 13 amino acids. This CDR3 reads CASSLNRIYEQYF. As DNA, the CDR3 is TGTGCCAGCAGCTTAAACAGGATCTACGAGCAGTACTTC.

CDR3 protein: CATSPLAGGPDEQFF. As DNA, the CDR3 is TGTGCCACCTCCCCATTAGCGGGAGGGCCGGATGAGCAGTTCTTC. The V gene is TRBV6-4, the J gene TRBJ2-1, with 11 bases that match TRBD2. The J segment lost 8 bases and the V segment lost 10 bases, leaving 13 bases of the junction unmatched. Germline V gene sequence: CDR1 MRHNA, CDR2 SNTAGT. CDR3 length: 15 amino acids.